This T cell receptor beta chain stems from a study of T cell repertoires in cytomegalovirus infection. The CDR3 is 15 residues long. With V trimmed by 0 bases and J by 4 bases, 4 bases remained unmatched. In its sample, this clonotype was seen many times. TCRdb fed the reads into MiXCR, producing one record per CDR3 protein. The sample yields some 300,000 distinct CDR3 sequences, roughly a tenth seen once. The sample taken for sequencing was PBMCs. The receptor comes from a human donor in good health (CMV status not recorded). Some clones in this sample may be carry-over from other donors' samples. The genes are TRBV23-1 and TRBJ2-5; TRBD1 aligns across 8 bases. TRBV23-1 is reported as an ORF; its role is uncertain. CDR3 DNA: TGCGCCAGCAGTCAATCGGACGACAGGGGAGAGACCCAGTACTTC. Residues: CASSQSDDRGETQYF.